The 21 T cell receptor beta chains in this list originate from one sample, sequenced in a study of regulatory T cells in long-lasting Graves disease. Documented time point: newly diagnosed GD, antithyroid drugs for less than 3 months. PBMC-derived RNA was used for the TCR library. Sequencing libraries for TCR beta were prepared with iRepertoire HTBI primers and Arm-PCR of CDR3 regions. Each CDR3 protein gets one entry after TCRdb re-called the multiplex PCR reads with MiXCR. The sample lists about 540,000 distinct CDR3 sequences; roughly 14% were seen once. The same specimen was also included in a second study, on T cells in Graves' hyperthyroidism and ophthalmopathy.

The sequencing here drew on peripheral blood mononuclear cells (PBMCs), taken at new diagnosis, from a patient treated with antithyroid drugs. Receptors were obtained from a man between 25 and 39 years old with Graves disease.

The chain joins TRBV5-6 to TRBJ2-7; perhaps D is TRBD1 or TRBD2 (5 bases each). From germline, CDR1 is SGHDT and CDR2 YYEEEE. The length of the CDR3 is 13 residues. V lost 3 bases, J lost 3 bases, and 10 bases lay in between. Here the CDR3 DNA reads TGTGCCAGCAGCTATGGGACCTACTACGAGCAGTACTTC. It yields the protein CASSYGTYYEQYF.

The chain combines TRBV5-1 with TRBJ2-1; D perhaps matches TRBD2 (6 bases). V was cut by 4 bases and J by 5 bases, with 10 bases left in between. The CDR3 sequence is 13 residues long. Germline CDR1 is SGHRS and CDR2 is YFSETQ. The CDR3 here is CASSKGLNNEQFF. The CDR3 nucleotides are TGCGCCAGCAGCAAGGGACTCAACAATGAGCAGTTCTTC.

This clonotype was seen only a few times. The rearrangement joins TRBV6-2 or TRBV6-3 to TRBJ1-6, with a tentative D call TRBD1 (6 bases). V shed 8 bases and J shed 16 bases, with 12 bases lying between them. The CDR3 contains 10 residues. The germline gives CDR1 MNHEY, CDR2 SVGEGT. CDR3 in amino acids: CASGRGGLHF. CDR3 coding DNA: TGTGCCAGCGGGAGGGGGGGTCTCCACTTT.

This clonotype was counted ten times or more. The V call is TRBV7-9, the J call TRBJ1-1; 7 bases line up with TRBD1. CDR3 size: 13 residues. V lost 7 bases to trimming and J lost 4 bases; unmatched junction nucleotides: 6. Germline V gives CDR1 SEHNR, CDR2 FQNEAQ (reference sequence). The chain's CDR3 is CASTLDRVTEAFF. The CDR3 DNA follows: TGTGCCAGCACCCTCGACAGGGTCACTGAAGCTTTCTTT.

This clonotype was counted many times. The chain recombines TRBV28 with TRBJ1-5; tentatively, D is TRBD1 (6 bases). The germline V gene encodes CDR1 MDHEN and CDR2 SYDVKM. The CDR3 runs 16 residues. Deletions cut 5 bases from V and 7 bases from J, with 21 bases between. For the CDR3, the DNA is TGTGCCAGCAGTCCCTTACTCGGGGGGCGAAAGCAGCCCCAGCATTTT. Its protein is CASSPLLGGRKQPQHF.

In this sample, this clonotype turned up many times. The chain has TRBV7-2 and TRBJ2-5; 8 bases map to TRBD2. V was clipped by 1 base and J by 2 bases; unmatched bases: 6. Germline loops: CDR1 SGHTA, CDR2 FQGNSA. The CDR3 totals 16 residues. CDR3: CASSLVVAGPQETQYF. CDR3 nucleotide sequence: TGTGCCAGCAGCTTAGTGGTAGCGGGACCTCAAGAGACCCAGTACTTC.

The chain uses TRBV12-3 or TRBV12-4 and TRBJ2-3, with D tentatively TRBD2 (5 bases). V gave up 4 bases and J gave up 10 bases, with 12 bases separating them. This CDR3 is built from 12 residues. CDR3 nucleotide sequence: TGTGCCAGCAGTTACGGGGTTAGGGCGCAGTATTTT. Encoded protein: CASSYGVRAQYF.

In this sample, this clonotype turned up many times. This sequence joins TRBV2 and TRBJ2-3; 14 nucleotides match TRBD2. This CDR3 has 17 residues. J lost 3 bases, V lost 4 bases, and 6 bases had no gene match. The germline V gene has CDR1 SNHLY and CDR2 FYNNEI. The CDR3 nucleotides read TGTGCCAGCAGTGGACTAGCGGGAGGGCCAGTGACAGATACGCAGTATTTT. Residues: CASSGLAGGPVTDTQYF. Filled out from reference TRBV2 and TRBJ2-3, the complete variable domain reads EPEVTQTPSHQVTQMGQEVILRCVPISNHLYFYWYRQILGQKVEFLVSFYNNEISEKSEIFDDQFSVERPDGSNFTLKIRSTKLEDSAMYFCASSGLAGGPVTDTQYFGPGTRLTVL.

This clonotype came up many times. The chain has TRBV7-8 and TRBJ2-7; 7 bases agree with TRBD2. The length of the CDR3 is 16 residues. Trimming removed 5 bases from V and 0 bases from J; junction bases left unmatched: 10. Germline CDR1 and CDR2: SGHVS and FQNEAQ. Here the CDR3 reads CASSRRGEGSSYEQYF. The CDR3 bases are TGTGCCAGCAGCCGCCGGGGGGAGGGGAGCTCCTACGAGCAGTACTTC.

This clonotype was recorded at least ten times. This chain joins TRBV27 and TRBJ2-7; D might be TRBD2 (5 bases). CDR1 and CDR2 from the germline V gene are MNHEY and SMNVEV (reference sequence). V was shortened by 10 bases and J by 2 bases, with 18 bases between the two germline ends. The CDR3 length is 14 residues. The CDR3 DNA is TGTGCCACCCGGGGAGCGGAATGGCCCTACGAGCAGTACTTC. Protein: CATRGAEWPYEQYF.

This clonotype was counted at least ten times. The chain recombines TRBV12-3 or TRBV12-4 with TRBJ2-7; D gene ambiguous. Trimming took 6 bases from V and 6 from J, leaving 12 bases between them. CDR3 length: 12 residues. The CDR3 protein is CASSPAWGEQYF. For the CDR3, the DNA is TGTGCCAGCAGCCCTGCCTGGGGCGAGCAGTACTTC.

This clonotype was counted ten times or more. The V and J genes are TRBV11-1 and TRBJ1-5; the D is unclear. The germline gives CDR1 SGHAT, CDR2 FQDESV (reference sequence). Trimming stripped 5 bases from V and 10 bases from J, with 15 bases between. The CDR3 sequence is 13 residues long. CDR3 DNA: TGTGCCAGCAGCCATACCTCCTTGGGCCCCCAGCATTTT. This codes for CASSHTSLGPQHF.

This clonotype was recorded a few times. The chain has TRBV12-3 or TRBV12-4 and TRBJ2-1; weak D call: TRBD1 (6 bases). The V end lost 10 bases, the J end lost 12 bases, and 16 bases lay between the germline ends. The CDR3 has 11 amino acids. CDR3 sequence reads: CATGQSQAQFF. The CDR3 nucleotides are TGTGCCACAGGACAGTCCCAAGCGCAGTTCTTC.

This clonotype was picked up a small number of times. The CDR3 spells CASRRAASSYNEQFF. CDR3 nucleotide sequence: TGTGCCAGCAGGCGAGCGGCAAGCTCCTACAATGAGCAGTTCTTC. V is TRBV6-2 or TRBV6-3 and J is TRBJ2-1, with TRBD2 as a possible D gene (5 bases). CDR1 is MNHEY, CDR2 SVGEGT, per germline. This CDR3 has 15 residues. V gave up 6 bases and J gave up 0 bases, with 12 bases separating them.

This clonotype came up many times. This chain connects TRBV29-1 to TRBJ2-7, with 8 bases identical to TRBD1. This CDR3 region has 11 residues. V shed 7 bases and J 6 bases; nucleotides not matched to a gene: 5. The V gene's germline CDR1 is SQVTM and CDR2 ANQGSEA. The CDR3 sequence is CSGGTGPEQYF. In DNA form, the CDR3 reads TGCAGCGGTGGGACAGGCCCCGAGCAGTACTTC.

The rearrangement links TRBV7-9 to TRBJ1-4; unclear D gene. The germline V and J ends were trimmed by 5 bases and 5 bases, with 9 bases remaining between them. Germline values: CDR1 SEHNR, CDR2 FQNEAQ (reference sequence). The CDR3 runs 13 residues. CDR3: CASSRSENEKLFF. DNA of the CDR3: TGTGCCAGCAGCCGATCGGAGAATGAAAAACTGTTTTTT.

This clonotype came up a few times. The chain couples TRBV7-9 to TRBJ1-1; a weak D match, TRBD1 (6 bases). The CDR3 extends over 14 amino acids. V was clipped by 1 base and J by 3 bases, with 9 bases between them. Germline V gene lookup returns CDR1 SEHNR and CDR2 FQNEAQ (reference sequence). The CDR3 nucleotides read TGTGCCAGCAGCTTAGTGGCAGGGGACACTGAAGCTTTCTTT. This translates into CASSLVAGDTEAFF.

This clonotype was counted only a few times. The chain employs TRBV20-1 and TRBJ1-4, with D possibly TRBD1 on 5 matching bases. V was cut by 5 bases and J by 7 bases, with 17 bases left in between. Germline loops: CDR1 DFQATT, CDR2 SNEGSKA (reference sequence). The CDR3 contains 14 residues. Written as DNA, the CDR3 is TGCAGTGCTCCTAGCATGGGGCGGGGTGAAAAACTGTTTTTT. The encoded protein is CSAPSMGRGEKLFF.

This clonotype came up many times. The rearrangement links TRBV24-1 to TRBJ2-1; 10 positions agree with TRBD2. The germline CDR1 and CDR2 sequences are KGHDR and SFDVKD. The J segment lost 1 base and the V segment lost 4 bases, leaving 6 bases of the junction unmatched. The CDR3 consists of 17 residues. The CDR3 loop is CATSDRSSGRSYNEQFF. DNA for the CDR3: TGTGCCACCAGTGACCGATCTAGCGGGAGATCCTACAATGAGCAGTTCTTC.

This clonotype appeared many times. The chain combines TRBV12-5 with TRBJ2-1; 8 bases are shared with TRBD1. Germline V gives CDR1 LGHNT, CDR2 FRNRAP. J gave up 1 base and V 2 bases, and 7 bases lay outside the gene matches. The CDR3 totals 17 residues. CDR3 DNA: TGTGCTAGTGGTTTGCCCGGACAGGGTAAATCCTACAATGAGCAGTTCTTC. Translated, it gives CASGLPGQGKSYNEQFF. Looking up the rest from reference TRBV12-5 and TRBJ2-1 gives the full variable domain: DARVTQTPRHKVTEMGQEVTMRCQPILGHNTVFWYRQTMMQGLELLAYFRNRAPLDDSGMPKDRFSAEMPDATLATLKIQPSEPRDSAVYFCASGLPGQGKSYNEQFFGPGTRLTVL.

This clonotype was detected many times. This rearrangement joins TRBV30 to TRBJ1-5; maybe TRBD1 (6 bases). Germline V gene lookup returns CDR1 GTSNPN and CDR2 SVGIG (reference sequence). The CDR3 is made up of 13 amino acids. V was pared by 3 bases and J by 4 bases, with 10 bases between. The CDR3 DNA is TGTGCCTGGAGCACAAGGGGGAATCAGCCCCAGCATTTT. Amino acid sequence: CAWSTRGNQPQHF.